This record covers a single T cell receptor beta chain. The antigen is undetermined. PCR employed 60 Vbeta and 13 Jbeta primers. Using immunoSEQ multiplex PCR, the repertoire was profiled, and TCRdb retains in-frame clones only, with some absent. The sample shows 150,000 to 200,000 clones, about three quarters of them seen only once. The data were taken from a study of cytomegalovirus exposure and HLA in healthy donors. Study-level points and caveats: Later genetic work tied a missense DCLRE1C variant to beta-chain V and J trimming. Owing to their indistinguishability, certain V segments, notably TRBV6-2 and TRBV6-3, were excluded.

The germline V gene has CDR1 SGHTA and CDR2 FQGNSA. Trimming cost V 6 bases and J 0 bases, with 13 bases left between them. The CDR3 is 15 residues long. The source material was PBMCs. The chain links TRBV7-2 to TRBJ2-3, with D perhaps TRBD1 (7 bases). The origin of this receptor is a man aged 35 to 55 in good health and CMV-seropositive. Here the CDR3 DNA reads TGTGCCAGCAGTAAACAGGGGACTAGCACAGATACGCAGTATTTT. Translated: CASSKQGTSTDTQYF.